This is a list of T cell receptor beta chains from one sample in a study of T-cell reconstitution after alpha-beta-depleted transplantation in children. In TCRdb, the PCR reads were re-called with MiXCR into one record per CDR3 protein. The sample yields fewer than 450,000 distinct CDR3 sequences, around 15% seen once. The sample here was PBMCs, mostly from graft donor cells, taken 360 days after TCRalphabeta/CD19-depleted stem cell transplant. Every receptor here comes from a male patient aged 2-9 years who had a stem cell transplant for acute lymphoblastic leukemia, so the T cells may come from the graft donor. Each CDR3 is given with its conserved first and last residue. Each record gives: V gene, J gene, CDR3 protein.

>TRBV5-1|TRBJ2-2
CASSTRTNTGELFF
>TRBV7-9|TRBJ2-1
CASSLIAGGYNEQFF
>TRBV4-2|TRBJ2-2
CASSQGQEVPNTGELFF
>TRBV27|TRBJ1-2
CASSSSSTGLGYTF
>TRBV5-1|TRBJ2-7
CASTRGGSYEQYF
>TRBV3-1|TRBJ2-4
CASSHAGTGRDIQYF
>TRBV20-1|TRBJ2-5
CSARGRLAETQYF
>TRBV20-1|TRBJ2-1
CSASGRANNEQFF
>TRBV5-6|TRBJ2-7
CASSNSLNHYEQYF
>TRBV9|TRBJ2-1
CASSSPGQGAPNEQFF
>TRBV12-3/TRBV12-4|TRBJ2-2
CASSKGGQGPTGELFF
>TRBV11-2|TRBJ1-5
CASSLDLQGAQPQHF
>TRBV4-2|TRBJ2-5
CASSLFVGRETQYF
>TRBV4-3|TRBJ2-7
CASSQDPVDRGSEQYF
>TRBV7-3|TRBJ2-1
CASSRDEYNEQFF
>TRBV28|TRBJ2-1
CAPDPDTEHNEQFF
>TRBV15|TRBJ2-5
CATSSGDSQETQYF
>TRBV5-1|TRBJ2-7
CASSYNPLGQSSYEQYF
>TRBV25-1|TRBJ2-2
CASSEGGTGNTGELFF
>TRBV4-1|TRBJ2-1
CASSPLLALPLHGEQFF
>TRBV4-3|TRBJ2-4
CASSEDRTLAKNIQYF
>TRBV28|TRBJ2-7
CASSLSPRRYEQYF
>TRBV15|TRBJ2-7
CATSVQRSRYEQYF
>TRBV12-3/TRBV12-4|.
CASALGGDYSTDTQHF
>TRBV5-1|TRBJ2-3
CASSSQLAGVTDTQYF
>TRBV20-1|TRBJ2-3
CSARTSGVTDTQYF
>TRBV20-1|TRBJ2-3
CSARDILAGATDTQYF
>TRBV6-2/TRBV6-3|TRBJ2-7
CASSYPDRGVYEQYF
>TRBV24-1|TRBJ2-3
CATSDLGPGDTQYF
>TRBV28|TRBJ2-7
CASSFWREGRDEQYF
>TRBV11-2|TRBJ2-3
CASSLDGWEFSGDTQYF
>TRBV20-1|TRBJ2-7
CSARDGTGQPNGGFSYEQYF
>TRBV20-1|TRBJ1-5
CSAQTGGGQPQHF
>TRBV27|TRBJ2-7
CASSLRGVSSYEQYF
>TRBV6-5|TRBJ2-1
CASSSPTSGFYNEQFF
>TRBV9|TRBJ2-6
CASSVALAGASGANVLTF
>TRBV4-1|TRBJ2-1
CASRVVDSRYNEQFF
>TRBV4-1|TRBJ1-1
CASRQGRRGNTEAFF
>TRBV28|TRBJ2-7
CASSFGDSSWVFEQYF
>TRBV7-2|TRBJ2-1
CASSFGQREARNEQFF
>TRBV2|TRBJ2-5
CASSEDRQETQYF
>TRBV5-1|TRBJ2-1
CASSQGVDEQFF
>TRBV10-2|TRBJ2-4
CASSESPPGLATKNIQYF
>TRBV11-2|TRBJ2-1
CASSLNRQYNEQFF
>TRBV27|TRBJ2-7
CASSLTASGSSYEQYF
>TRBV6-4|TRBJ2-3
CASSGTSGTNTQYF